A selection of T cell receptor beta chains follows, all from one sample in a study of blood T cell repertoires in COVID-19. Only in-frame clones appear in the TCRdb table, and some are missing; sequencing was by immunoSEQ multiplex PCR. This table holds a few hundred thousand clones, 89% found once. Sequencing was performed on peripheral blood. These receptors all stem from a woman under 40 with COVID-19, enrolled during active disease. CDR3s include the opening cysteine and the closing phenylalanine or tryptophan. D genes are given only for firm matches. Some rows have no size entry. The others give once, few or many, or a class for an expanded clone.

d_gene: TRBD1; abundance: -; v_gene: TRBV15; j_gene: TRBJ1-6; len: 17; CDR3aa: CATSRQTGGKYGSPLHF
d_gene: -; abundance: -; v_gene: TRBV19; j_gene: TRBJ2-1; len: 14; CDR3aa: CASSIGYRDDEQFF
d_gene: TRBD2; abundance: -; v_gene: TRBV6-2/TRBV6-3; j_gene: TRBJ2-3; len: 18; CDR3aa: CASSYKRTSGGSTDTQYF
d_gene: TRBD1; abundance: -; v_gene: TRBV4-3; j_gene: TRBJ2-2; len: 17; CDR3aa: CASSQDWAGGLTGELFF
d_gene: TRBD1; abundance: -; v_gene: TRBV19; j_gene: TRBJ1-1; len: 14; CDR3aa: CASSRGQGYTEAFF
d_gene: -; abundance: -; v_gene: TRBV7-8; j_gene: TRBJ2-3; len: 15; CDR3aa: CASSLAPSLEDTQYF
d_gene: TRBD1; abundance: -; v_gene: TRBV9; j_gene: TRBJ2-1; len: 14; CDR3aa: CASSAGQGLNEQFF
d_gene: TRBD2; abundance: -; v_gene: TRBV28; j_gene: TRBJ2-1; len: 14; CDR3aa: CASAASGRRGEQFF
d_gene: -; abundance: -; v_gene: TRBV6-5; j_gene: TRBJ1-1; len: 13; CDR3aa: CASSYAGNTEAFF
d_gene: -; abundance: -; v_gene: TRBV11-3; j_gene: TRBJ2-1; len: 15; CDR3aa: CASSYRDWTYNEQFF
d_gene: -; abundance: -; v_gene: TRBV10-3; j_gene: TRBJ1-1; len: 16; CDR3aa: CAISDKTQGFVTEAFF
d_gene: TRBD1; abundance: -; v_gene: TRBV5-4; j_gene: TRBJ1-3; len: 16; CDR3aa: CASRRQGSNSGNTIYF
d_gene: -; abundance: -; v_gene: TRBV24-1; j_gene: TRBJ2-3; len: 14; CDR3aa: CATSDFRIPDTQYF
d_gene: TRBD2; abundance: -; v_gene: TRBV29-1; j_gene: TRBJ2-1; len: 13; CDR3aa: CSESGGEYNEQFF
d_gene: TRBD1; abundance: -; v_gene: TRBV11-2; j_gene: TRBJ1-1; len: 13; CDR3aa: CASSMTGGTEAFF
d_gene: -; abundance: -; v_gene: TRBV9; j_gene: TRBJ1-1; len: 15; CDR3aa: CASSVVDRLNTEAFF
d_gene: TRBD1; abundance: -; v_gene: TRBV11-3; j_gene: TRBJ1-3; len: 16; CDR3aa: CASSRRDSFSGNTIYF
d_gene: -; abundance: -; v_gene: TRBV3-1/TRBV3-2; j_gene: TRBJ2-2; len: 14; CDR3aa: CASSLGGVTGELFF
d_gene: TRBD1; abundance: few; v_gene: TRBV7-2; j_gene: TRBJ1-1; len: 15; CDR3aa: CASSSSPGGASRAFF
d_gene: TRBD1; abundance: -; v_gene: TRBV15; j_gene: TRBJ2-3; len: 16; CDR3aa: CATSRGAGGKADTQYF
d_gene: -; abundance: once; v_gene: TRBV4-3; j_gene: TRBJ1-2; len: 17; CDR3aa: CASSQDLGTGVNYGYTF
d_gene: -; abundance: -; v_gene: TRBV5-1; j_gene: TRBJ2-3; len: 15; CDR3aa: CASSLVAGGEDTQYF
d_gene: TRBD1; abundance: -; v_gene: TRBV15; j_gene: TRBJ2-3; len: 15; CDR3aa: CATSARRGGSDTQYF
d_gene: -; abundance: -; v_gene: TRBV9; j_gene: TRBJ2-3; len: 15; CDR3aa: CASSLTSLGTDTQYF
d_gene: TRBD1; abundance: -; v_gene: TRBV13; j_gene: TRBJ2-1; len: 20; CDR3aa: CASSPRDSLNLFPSYNEQFF
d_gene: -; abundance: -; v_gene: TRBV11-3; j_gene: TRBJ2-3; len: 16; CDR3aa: CASSLDSGIGTDTQYF
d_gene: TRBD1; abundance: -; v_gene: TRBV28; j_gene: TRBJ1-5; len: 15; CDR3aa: CASSFQDRVGQPQHF
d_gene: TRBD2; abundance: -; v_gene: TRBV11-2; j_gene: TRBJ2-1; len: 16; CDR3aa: CASSSLREGRVDEQFF
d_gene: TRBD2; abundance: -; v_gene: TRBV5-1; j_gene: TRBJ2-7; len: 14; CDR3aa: CASSLAGGAYEQYF
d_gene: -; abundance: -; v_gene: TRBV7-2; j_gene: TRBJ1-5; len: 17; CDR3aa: CASSLGPPGLDNQPQHF
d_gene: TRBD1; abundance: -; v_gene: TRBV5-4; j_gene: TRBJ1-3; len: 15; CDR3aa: CASSKGQGNRNTIYF
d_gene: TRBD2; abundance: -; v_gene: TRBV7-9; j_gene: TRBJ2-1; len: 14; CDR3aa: CASSSSGRVDEQFF
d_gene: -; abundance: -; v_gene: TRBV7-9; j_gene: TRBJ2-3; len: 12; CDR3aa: CASSSLRDTQYF
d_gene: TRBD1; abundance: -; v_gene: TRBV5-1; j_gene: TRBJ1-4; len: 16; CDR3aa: CASSWDRGRYDEKLFF
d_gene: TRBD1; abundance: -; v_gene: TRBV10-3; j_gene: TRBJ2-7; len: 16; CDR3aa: CAISDKQGVGVYEQYF
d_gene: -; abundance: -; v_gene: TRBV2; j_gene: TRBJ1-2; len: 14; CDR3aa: CASNVDWGDYGYTF
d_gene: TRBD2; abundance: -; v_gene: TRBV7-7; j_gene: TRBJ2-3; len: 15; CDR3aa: CASSLGLATTDTQYF
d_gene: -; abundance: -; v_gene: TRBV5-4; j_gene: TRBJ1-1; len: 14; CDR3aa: CASSPRVDNTEAFF
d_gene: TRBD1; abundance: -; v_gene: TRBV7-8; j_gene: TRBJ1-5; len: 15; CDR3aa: CASSPGQGANQPQHF
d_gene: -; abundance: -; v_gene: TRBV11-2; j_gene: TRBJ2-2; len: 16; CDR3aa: CASSPPGSRYTGELFF
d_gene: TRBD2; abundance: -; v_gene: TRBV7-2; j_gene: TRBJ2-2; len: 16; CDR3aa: CASSLRTSGGTGELFF
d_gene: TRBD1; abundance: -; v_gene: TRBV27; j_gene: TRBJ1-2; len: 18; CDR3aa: CASSSSRDPGGTERGYTF
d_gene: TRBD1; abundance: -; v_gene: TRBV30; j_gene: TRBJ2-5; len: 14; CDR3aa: CAWSVRQGGETQYF
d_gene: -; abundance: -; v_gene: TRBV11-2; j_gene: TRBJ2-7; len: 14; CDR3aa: CASSVSPGIGEQYF
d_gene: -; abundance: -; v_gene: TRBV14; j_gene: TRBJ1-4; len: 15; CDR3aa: CASSQDGGTLEKLFF
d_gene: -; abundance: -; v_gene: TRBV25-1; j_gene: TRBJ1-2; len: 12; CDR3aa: CASSRQSYGYTF